This T cell receptor beta chain originates from a study of human T cells and chemical hapten exposure (dated by TCRdb to the early 2020s). Study-wide context: For sensitization, 2% DPC in acetone was applied to a 2 cm by 2 cm area of upper inner arm skin. This study followed changes in the peripheral blood TCR repertoire in vivo during primary and secondary sensitization of alopecia patients to the hapten diphenylcyclopropenone (DPC). Throughout the roughly 23-week study period, patients were also given weekly therapeutic DPC doses on the scalp. Blood samples were taken from patients before sensitization (week 0) and at 2, 6 and about 24 weeks after DPC sensitization. Around 30 alopecia patients provided blood for TCR sequencing at one to four time points (pre-sensitization, 2, 6 and 24 weeks). The mostly female patient cohort included alopecia areata with under or over 50% scalp involvement, alopecia totalis and alopecia universalis. Libraries were combined into a pool for sequencing, and differences in TCR yield between samples came mainly from small differences in library volumes within the pool. Patch testing on the upper back used Finn chambers containing 0.01% DPC, with scoring done after 6 days according to International Contact Dermatitis Research Group standards. On the study overall, not on this receptor specifically: The number of TCRs above 1 in 1000 frequency did not change with DPC sensitization; there was no evidence of global repertoire structure alterations. Because all patients had alopecia, a presumed autoimmune disease, the immune response of the patients might differ from that of healthy individuals. Repeated subsampling changed both the strength of the expansion versus patch-test correlation and the threshold at which the correlation became significant. Patch test score was positively correlated with the number of PT1 expanded TCRs, with significance at thresholds 8, 16 and 32 but not at 4. Significantly more large CDR3 similarity clusters were formed by expanded TCRs than by pre-sensitization or healthy control sets, consistent with antigen-driven responses.

V drops 6 bases and J drops 2 bases, leaving 22 bases in between. Including cysteine and phenylalanine, the CDR3 has 17 amino acids. Left in the record is the CDR3 DNA by itself, 51 bases read in frame from the first base. A note on this clonotype: Its antigen target is currently unknown. No base quality information exists; no much larger clone differs at one position.

This specimen's time point label, interpreted: patch test 1, 2 weeks after DPC sensitization. What this sample's treatment or condition label stands for: therapeutic diphenylcyclopropenone sensitization with weekly scalp DPC. At each patch-test visit, blood was drawn before the patch test was applied. Patients were eligible if aged 18 to 70, diagnosed with alopecia and judged suitable for DPC therapy, and pregnant patients were excluded. Total RNA was extracted from unfractionated whole blood that had been collected in Tempus Blood RNA tubes. Preparation of the library involved RACE. The reads were generated on a NextSeq 500. During library preparation, unique molecular identifiers were attached to individual cDNA molecules so that TCRs could be counted quantitatively and reproducibly. Both TCR alpha and TCR beta chains were sequenced from each blood RNA sample. On the study's bioinformatics: A median of about 87,000 TCRs per sample was observed, with a range of about 23,224 to 750,000. The Decombinator software suite was used to annotate the V, J and CDR3 of the TCR reads. For PS versus PT1 abundance plots, all samples were subsampled to the same number of TCRs (28,000). TCRs were defined as expanded if absent before sensitization and observed at least eight times at the 2-week time point. Starting from the raw public reads, TCRdb applied fastp trimming at Q25, assembled clones with MiXCR and retained in-frame beta chains. All rows with the same CDR3 protein become a single entry with the most common DNA and genes. The V and J calls, along with clone size, are taken from TCRdb and not from the paper's own processing. Here the sample has tens of thousands of distinct CDR3 sequences; about 32% occur a single time. About 9.6% of the sample goes to the ten largest clones.

The source is a man in his forties with alopecia areata. Some clones in this sample may be carry-over from other donors' samples. The rearranged segments are TRBV12-3 or TRBV12-4 and TRBJ2-5; TRBD2 might be the D gene, on 6 matching bases. This sample comprised whole blood, obtained in connection with sensitization to the hapten diphenylcyclopropenone (DPC). The CDR3 has the sequence CASSPTPTLAVQETQYF. The bases are TGTGCCAGCAGCCCCACCCCCACACTAGCCGTACAAGAGACCCAGTACTTC.